A selection of T cell receptor beta chains follows, all from one sample in a study of response to subunit inactivated influenza vaccine. TCRdb ran MiXCR on the RT-PCR reads and lists one entry per CDR3 protein. Found here are around 250,000 distinct CDR3 sequences, more than 9% of them singletons; the top ten hold less than 8.5%. This material consisted of non-naive T cells sorted from PBMCs, taken 14 days before vaccination. Every receptor here comes from a man in his fifties or sixties who received an inactivated influenza vaccine. Each CDR3 is given with its conserved first and last residue. Fields, in order: D gene, clone size, J gene, V gene, CDR3 protein, CDR3 DNA. D genes are given only for firm matches. The size of a clone is reported for some rows only, either as once, few or many, or as a class for expanded clones.

d_gene: TRBD2
abundance: -
j_gene: TRBJ2-5
v_gene: TRBV5-1
CDR3aa: CASSFGTSAETQYF
CDR3nt: TGCGCCAGCAGCTTTGGTACTAGCGCAGAGACCCAGTACTTC

d_gene: -
abundance: few
j_gene: TRBJ2-7
v_gene: TRBV14
CDR3aa: CASSPLEGGVYEQYF
CDR3nt: TGTGCCAGCAGCCCATTGGAGGGGGGCGTCTACGAGCAGTACTTC

d_gene: TRBD2
abundance: many
j_gene: TRBJ2-2
v_gene: TRBV7-9
CDR3aa: CASSFGREVKDTGELFF
CDR3nt: TGTGCCAGCAGCTTCGGGCGGGAGGTGAAGGACACCGGGGAGCTGTTTTTT

d_gene: TRBD1
abundance: few
j_gene: TRBJ2-3
v_gene: TRBV5-8
CDR3aa: CASSLLGTDSTDTQYF
CDR3nt: TGTGCCAGCAGCCTCCTCGGGACAGATAGCACAGATACGCAGTATTTT

d_gene: -
abundance: few
j_gene: TRBJ2-3
v_gene: TRBV9
CDR3aa: CASSAQVDSTDTQYF
CDR3nt: TGTGCCAGCAGCGCCCAGGTCGATAGCACAGATACGCAGTATTTT

d_gene: -
abundance: -
j_gene: TRBJ2-3
v_gene: TRBV11-2
CDR3aa: CASSPRQRTDTQYF
CDR3nt: TGTGCCAGCAGCCCAAGACAGCGCACAGATACGCAGTATTTT

d_gene: TRBD1
abundance: -
j_gene: TRBJ1-2
v_gene: TRBV20-1
CDR3aa: CSARTGQTF
CDR3nt: TGCAGTGCTAGAACGGGACAGACCTTC

d_gene: -
abundance: many
j_gene: TRBJ2-2
v_gene: TRBV7-7
CDR3aa: CASSLAPVGELFF
CDR3nt: TGTGCTAGCAGCTTAGCTCCGGTCGGGGAGCTGTTTTTT

d_gene: -
abundance: few
j_gene: TRBJ2-1
v_gene: TRBV20-1
CDR3aa: CSAKGNLENEQFF
CDR3nt: TGCAGTGCTAAAGGGAATCTAGAGAATGAGCAGTTCTTC

d_gene: -
abundance: many
j_gene: TRBJ2-3
v_gene: TRBV20-1
CDR3aa: CSAREGAKTDTQYF
CDR3nt: TGCAGTGCCAGGGAGGGGGCGAAGACAGATACGCAGTATTTT

d_gene: -
abundance: few
j_gene: TRBJ2-5
v_gene: TRBV29-1
CDR3aa: CSVDRQEETQYF
CDR3nt: TGCAGCGTTGATCGACAGGAAGAGACCCAGTACTTC

d_gene: -
abundance: many
j_gene: TRBJ1-1
v_gene: TRBV15
CDR3aa: CATSRPRGRDTEAFF
CDR3nt: TGTGCCACCAGCAGACCCCGGGGGCGAGATACTGAAGCTTTCTTT

d_gene: -
abundance: -
j_gene: TRBJ2-1
v_gene: TRBV20-1
CDR3aa: CSASRQGIYNEQFF
CDR3nt: TGCAGTGCTAGTCGCCAGGGGATCTACAATGAGCAGTTCTTC

d_gene: TRBD1
abundance: few
j_gene: TRBJ2-7
v_gene: TRBV28
CDR3aa: CASSSGQGATLGEQYF
CDR3nt: TGTGCCAGCAGTTCAGGACAGGGGGCCACACTCGGCGAGCAGTACTTC

d_gene: -
abundance: few
j_gene: TRBJ1-2
v_gene: TRBV9
CDR3aa: CASSVSPTMPYGYTF
CDR3nt: TGTGCCAGCAGCGTATCACCGACTATGCCCTATGGCTACACCTTC

d_gene: TRBD1
abundance: many
j_gene: TRBJ1-5
v_gene: TRBV4-3
CDR3aa: CASSQESGGQPQHF
CDR3nt: TGCGCCAGCAGCCAAGAATCAGGGGGCCAGCCCCAGCATTTT

d_gene: -
abundance: -
j_gene: TRBJ1-4
v_gene: TRBV14
CDR3aa: CASSQGLREKLFF
CDR3nt: TGTGCCAGCAGCCAGGGGTTGCGGGAAAAACTGTTTTTT

d_gene: TRBD2
abundance: few
j_gene: TRBJ2-1
v_gene: TRBV5-1
CDR3aa: CASSSGLAGAHNEQFF
CDR3nt: TGCGCCAGCAGCTCGGGACTAGCGGGAGCCCACAATGAGCAGTTCTTC

d_gene: -
abundance: many
j_gene: TRBJ1-1
v_gene: TRBV4-2
CDR3aa: CASSQNTEAFF
CDR3nt: TGTGCCAGCAGCCAAAACACTGAAGCTTTCTTT

d_gene: -
abundance: many
j_gene: TRBJ2-5
v_gene: TRBV7-2
CDR3aa: CASSLGASWGETQYF
CDR3nt: TGTGCCAGCAGCTTAGGGGCCTCGTGGGGGGAGACCCAGTACTTC

d_gene: -
abundance: many
j_gene: TRBJ1-5
v_gene: TRBV3-1
CDR3aa: CASSQSSIRASHQPQHF
CDR3nt: TGTGCCAGCAGCCAAAGTAGCATCAGGGCTTCGCATCAGCCCCAGCATTTT

d_gene: -
abundance: few
j_gene: TRBJ2-7
v_gene: TRBV5-5
CDR3aa: CASSFLATRSYEQYF
CDR3nt: TGTGCCAGCAGCTTTCTAGCTACCCGCTCCTACGAGCAGTACTTC

d_gene: TRBD1
abundance: -
j_gene: TRBJ1-2
v_gene: TRBV7-9
CDR3aa: CASSSQGIYGYTF
CDR3nt: TGTGCCAGCAGCTCACAGGGGATCTATGGCTACACCTTC

d_gene: TRBD2
abundance: many
j_gene: TRBJ2-2
v_gene: TRBV10-1
CDR3aa: CASSSGSGAGELFF
CDR3nt: TGCGCCAGCAGTTCCGGTAGCGGGGCCGGGGAGCTGTTTTTT

d_gene: -
abundance: few
j_gene: TRBJ2-2
v_gene: TRBV5-1
CDR3aa: CASSRSGSPSTGELFF
CDR3nt: TGCGCCAGCAGCAGAAGCGGGTCCCCGAGCACCGGGGAGCTGTTTTTT

d_gene: -
abundance: many
j_gene: TRBJ2-1
v_gene: TRBV28
CDR3aa: CASSLAPPGWEQFF
CDR3nt: TGTGCCAGCAGTTTAGCCCCCCCCGGGTGGGAGCAGTTCTTC

d_gene: TRBD2
abundance: few
j_gene: TRBJ2-5
v_gene: TRBV28
CDR3aa: CASNSRAGGEETQYF
CDR3nt: TGTGCCAGCAACAGTAGGGCGGGAGGTGAAGAGACCCAGTACTTC

d_gene: TRBD1
abundance: few
j_gene: TRBJ2-4
v_gene: TRBV5-6
CDR3aa: CASSLGDRGHLAKNIQYF
CDR3nt: TGTGCCAGCAGCTTGGGGGACAGGGGGCACCTAGCCAAAAACATTCAGTACTTC

d_gene: TRBD1
abundance: few
j_gene: TRBJ2-5
v_gene: TRBV6-5
CDR3aa: CASSSQGDGETQYF
CDR3nt: TGTGCCAGCAGTTCACAGGGGGACGGAGAGACCCAGTACTTC

d_gene: -
abundance: -
j_gene: TRBJ1-1
v_gene: TRBV30
CDR3aa: CAWRETRSWNTEAFF
CDR3nt: TGTGCCTGGAGGGAGACTAGGTCATGGAACACTGAAGCTTTCTTT

d_gene: TRBD1
abundance: many
j_gene: TRBJ2-7
v_gene: TRBV6-2/TRBV6-3
CDR3aa: CASRTLTGWYEQYF
CDR3nt: TGTGCCAGCAGAACTCTGACAGGGTGGTACGAGCAGTACTTC

d_gene: TRBD2
abundance: few
j_gene: TRBJ2-3
v_gene: TRBV6-1
CDR3aa: CASKTGGTDTQYF
CDR3nt: TGTGCCAGCAAGACGGGGGGAACAGATACGCAGTATTTT

d_gene: -
abundance: -
j_gene: TRBJ2-2
v_gene: TRBV4-1
CDR3aa: CASSQSLGQNTGELFF
CDR3nt: TGCGCCAGCAGCCAATCATTAGGACAGAACACCGGGGAGCTGTTTTTT

d_gene: -
abundance: many
j_gene: TRBJ1-2
v_gene: TRBV7-9
CDR3aa: CASSVRGRNYGYTF
CDR3nt: TGTGCCAGCAGTGTAAGGGGCAGGAACTATGGCTACACCTTC

d_gene: -
abundance: many
j_gene: TRBJ1-2
v_gene: TRBV7-9
CDR3aa: CASSSEGGYGYTF
CDR3nt: TGTGCCAGCAGCTCCGAGGGGGGCTATGGCTACACCTTC

d_gene: TRBD1
abundance: -
j_gene: TRBJ2-1
v_gene: TRBV11-2
CDR3aa: CASSLVGTGSYNEQFF
CDR3nt: TGTGCCAGCAGCTTAGTCGGGACAGGCTCCTACAATGAGCAGTTCTTC